These 28 T cell receptor beta chains came from one sample sequenced in a study of long-term antiretroviral therapy in people with HIV. The assay used was immunoSEQ (version v3.0), run at survey level. TCRdb keeps only in-frame clones here, not all; method: immunoSEQ multiplex PCR. The profile shows 23,000 or so clones, 82% of them singletons. The specimen comprised unsorted PBMCs, sampled 0.3 years after starting antiretroviral therapy. The receptors were gathered from a man between 45 and 60 years old with HIV.

This chain uses TRBV27 with TRBJ2-1; 12 bases align to TRBD2. This CDR3 region has 15 residues. V gave up 5 bases and J gave up 7 bases; unmatched junction bases: 6. Germline CDR1 MNHEY, CDR2 SMNVEV (reference sequence). The CDR3 here is CASSRLAGDENEQFF. The DNA of the CDR3 is TGTGCCAGCAGTCGACTAGCGGGAGATGAAAATGAGCAGTTCTTC.

This sequence joins TRBV7-2 and TRBJ1-3; no reliable D call. Germline CDR1 SGHTA, CDR2 FQGNSA. Trimming shortened V by 0 bases and J by 4 bases, and 16 bases separated the two germline ends. The CDR3 is made up of 17 amino acids. CDR3 DNA sequence: TGTGCCAGCAGCTTAGCGATGGCAGGTTTTTTCGGAAACACCATATATTTT. It translates to CASSLAMAGFFGNTIYF.

The gene calls are TRBV12-5 and TRBJ2-5; the D call may be TRBD1 or TRBD2 (5 bases each). The CDR3 is 13 amino acids. V was clipped by 2 bases and J by 7 bases, with 11 bases between them. Germline CDR1 LGHNT, CDR2 FRNRAP. CDR3 protein: CASGLRSRGTQYF. The CDR3 DNA reads TGTGCTAGTGGTTTGAGATCGAGGGGGACCCAGTACTTC.

The chain links TRBV7-9 to TRBJ1-1, with D unclear. Germline-derived CDR1 and CDR2 are SEHNR and FQNEAQ (reference sequence). V gave up 0 bases and J gave up 3 bases, with 5 bases separating them. CDR3 length equals 13 residues. CDR3 DNA: TGTGCCAGCAGCTTAGCTCAGGACACTGAAGCTTTCTTT. Amino acid sequence: CASSLAQDTEAFF.

The V call is TRBV7-2, the J call TRBJ2-5, with D possibly matching TRBD2 (5 bases). The J call may be in error: the DNA end matches TRBJ2-7 better. The CDR3 contains 13 residues. CDR1 and CDR2 (germline): SGHTA, FQGNSA. CDR3 in DNA: TGTGCCAGCAGCCTCGAGGCGGGCTACGAGCAGTACTTC. As protein: CASSLEAGYEQYF.

V is TRBV28 and J is TRBJ1-1; D ambiguous. This CDR3 region has 16 residues. Per germline, CDR1 MDHEN and CDR2 SYDVKM. V was trimmed by 5 bases and J by 1 base, leaving 17 bases between them. CDR3: CASSQRIGLWNTEAFF. The CDR3, as DNA: TGTGCCAGCAGTCAGAGGATAGGACTCTGGAACACTGAAGCTTTCTTT.

The table lists this clone with a count of one. The J gene is TRBJ1-6, the V gene TRBV4-3; D is unclear. Germline loops: CDR1 LGHNA, CDR2 YSLEER. The CDR3 covers 12 residues. V shed 4 bases and J shed 7 bases, with 5 bases lying between them. In nucleotides, the CDR3 is TGCGCCAGCAGCCGAGCGAATTCACCCCTCCACTTT. Translated: CASSRANSPLHF.

V gene TRBV5-4 combines with J gene TRBJ2-6; D unclear. The CDR3 contains 14 residues. From germline, CDR1 is SGHNT and CDR2 YYREEE (reference sequence). Trimming removed 2 bases at V and 4 bases at J, with 7 bases between. For the CDR3, the DNA is TGTGCCAGCAGCTTACGGGCCGGGGCCAACGTCCTGACTTTC. Encoded protein: CASSLRAGANVLTF.

The chain joins TRBV10-3 to TRBJ1-1; D possibly corresponds to TRBD1 (5 bases). This CDR3 region has 14 residues. The germline CDR1 and CDR2 sequences are ENHRY and SYGVKD. V was trimmed by 6 bases and J by 0 bases, leaving 11 bases between them. The DNA for the CDR3 is TGTGCCATCAGCAAGACAGACATGAACACTGAAGCTTTCTTT. This gives the protein CAISKTDMNTEAFF.

The gene calls are TRBV15 and TRBJ1-1; a weak D match, TRBD1 (5 bases). CDR3 length equals 13 residues. Germline V gives CDR1 LNHNV, CDR2 YYDKDF (reference sequence). The V end was cut by 8 bases, the J end by 5 bases, with 15 bases between. The CDR3 nucleotides read TGTGCCACCGGGTCAGGGAGCTGGACTGAAGCTTTCTTT. Translation gives CATGSGSWTEAFF.

The chain joins TRBV20-1 to TRBJ1-1; 7 nucleotides line up with TRBD1. The germline gives CDR1 DFQATT, CDR2 SNEGSKA (reference sequence). The junction had 0 bases not matched to a gene; V was cut back by 5 bases and J by 3 bases. The CDR3 is made up of 11 amino acids. CDR3 region: CSADRDTEAFF. CDR3 nucleotides: TGCAGTGCTGACAGGGACACTGAAGCTTTCTTT.

The gene calls are TRBV6-6 and TRBJ1-5, with 7 nucleotides matching TRBD1. The CDR3 spans 14 residues. V shed 6 bases and J 2 bases; nucleotides not matched to a gene: 4. The germline gives CDR1 MNHNY, CDR2 SVGAGI (reference sequence). CDR3 in amino acids: CASSLTGGNQPQHF. CDR3 nucleotide sequence: TGTGCCAGCAGCCTCACAGGGGGCAATCAGCCCCAGCATTTT.

The chain couples TRBV18 to TRBJ2-4; possibly TRBD2 for D (5 bases). CDR1 and CDR2 (germline): KGHSH, LQKENI. V was trimmed by 5 bases and J by 8 bases, leaving 19 bases between them. CDR3 length: 15 residues. CDR3 residues: CASSGVASGGDIQYF. In DNA form, the CDR3 reads TGTGCCAGCTCAGGAGTAGCGAGCGGTGGGGACATTCAGTACTTC. Together with reference TRBV18 and TRBJ2-4, the CDR3 gives the full variable domain: NAGVMQNPRHLVRRRGQEARLRCSPMKGHSHVYWYRQLPEEGLKFMVYLQKENIIDESGMPKERFSAEFPKEGPSILRIQQVVRGDSAAYFCASSGVASGGDIQYFGAGTRLSVL.

The V call is TRBV28, the J call TRBJ1-1; perhaps TRBD1 as D (5 bases). Germline V gives CDR1 MDHEN, CDR2 SYDVKM. There are 14 residues in the CDR3. The V end lost 2 bases, the J end lost 0 bases, and 7 bases lay between the germline ends. The DNA of the CDR3 is TGTGCCAGCAGTTTAGTCAGGGTGAACACTGAAGCTTTCTTT. This translates into CASSLVRVNTEAFF.

This chain connects TRBV6-5 to TRBJ2-7, with TRBD2 matching over 11 bases. This CDR3 has 13 residues. Germline CDR1 and CDR2: MNHEY and SVGAGI. V was pared by 11 bases and J by 1 base, with 4 bases of the junction left unmatched. This CDR3 reads CAAGTSGSYEQYF. Written as DNA, the CDR3 is TGTGCCGCGGGGACTAGCGGATCCTACGAGCAGTACTTC.

The genes are TRBV5-1 and TRBJ2-7; 10 bases are a match to TRBD1. The CDR3 consists of 14 residues. Germline lookup yields CDR1 SGHRS and CDR2 YFSETQ. V dropped 7 bases and J dropped 3; count of bases not matched to a gene: 7. CDR3 residues: CASGLWTGGYEQYF. CDR3 bases: TGCGCCAGCGGACTATGGACAGGGGGCTACGAGCAGTACTTC.

This chain connects TRBV7-5 to TRBJ1-1; TRBD1, the table's D call, was not compared with the DNA. TRBV7-5 is recorded as a pseudogene. The CDR3 extends over 21 amino acids. The DNA for the CDR3 is TGTGCCAGAAGCTTAAGATTAGGCAGGGAACAAAACCCGCAGATGAACACTGAAGCTTTCTTT. Residues: CARSLRLGREQNPQMNTEAFF.

The CDR3 loop is CASSQGSGTTYEQYF. The DNA of the CDR3 is TGTGCCAGCTCACAAGGTAGCGGTACTACCTACGAGCAGTACTTC. V gene TRBV18 combines with J gene TRBJ2-7; D perhaps matches TRBD2 (6 bases). Germline V lookup: CDR1 KGHSH, CDR2 LQKENI. The CDR3 is 15 residues long. V was trimmed by 4 bases and J by 2 bases, leaving 15 bases between them.

This chain joins TRBV9 and TRBJ1-2; D remains ambiguous. Germline V gene sequence: CDR1 SGDLS, CDR2 YYNGEE. The CDR3 consists of 15 residues. V lost 0 bases, J lost 0 bases, and 9 bases lay in between. CDR3 protein: CASSVDQKTNYGYTF. In nucleotides, the CDR3 is TGTGCCAGCAGCGTAGACCAAAAAACTAACTATGGCTACACCTTC.

This chain links TRBV5-1 with TRBJ1-5; D might be TRBD1 (5 bases). The CDR3 has 13 residues. The V and J ends lost 0 bases and 7 bases respectively, with 8 bases between them. In germline, CDR1 is SGHRS, CDR2 YFSETQ. CDR3 nucleotide sequence: TGCGCCAGCAGCTTGGTCGGGGGGCAGCCCCAGCATTTT. Translated: CASSLVGGQPQHF.

The rearrangement uses TRBV5-4 and TRBJ2-4, with D possibly matching TRBD2 (5 bases). This CDR3 has 15 residues. V lost 4 bases to trimming and J lost 0 bases, with 11 bases between them. CDR1 and CDR2 from the germline V gene are SGHNT and YYREEE (reference sequence). The CDR3 spells CASSLWAGAKNIQYF. CDR3 in DNA: TGTGCCAGCAGCCTTTGGGCGGGAGCCAAAAACATTCAGTACTTC.

The gene calls are TRBV30 and TRBJ1-1, with 8 bases matching TRBD1. V trimming: 4 bases; J trimming: 4 bases; junction bases outside the gene matches: 8. CDR3 size: 14 residues. Germline CDR1 and CDR2: GTSNPN and SVGIG (reference sequence). CDR3 amino acids: CAWTPTGVGTEAFF. In DNA, the CDR3 is TGTGCCTGGACCCCGACAGGGGTGGGCACTGAAGCTTTCTTT.

The gene calls are TRBV6-5 and TRBJ1-2, with a weak D call TRBD1 (5 bases). Germline values: CDR1 MNHEY, CDR2 SVGAGI. CDR3 size: 14 residues. The germline V and J ends were trimmed by 2 bases and 4 bases, with 11 bases remaining between them. The CDR3, as DNA: TGTGCCAGCAGTTACCGGGGCAGGGTCTATGGCTACACCTTC. Protein sequence: CASSYRGRVYGYTF.

The chain employs TRBV10-3 and TRBJ2-1, with 11 bases aligning to TRBD2. V lost 3 bases to trimming and J lost 8 bases; unmatched junction nucleotides: 9. Germline CDR1 is ENHRY and CDR2 is SYGVKD. This CDR3 comprises 16 residues. The CDR3 nucleotides are TGTGCCATCAGTGATCAGTTAGCGGGAGGGCCGGATGAGCAGTTCTTC. The encoded protein is CAISDQLAGGPDEQFF.

This rearrangement joins TRBV5-1 to TRBJ1-2; D possibly corresponds to TRBD1 (5 bases). The V gene's germline CDR1 is SGHRS and CDR2 YFSETQ. V shed 2 bases and J shed 6 bases, with 11 bases lying between them. This CDR3 has 13 residues. CDR3 amino acids: CASSFAGLDGYTF. The CDR3 nucleotides read TGCGCCAGCAGCTTCGCAGGGTTGGATGGCTACACCTTC.

J is TRBJ1-2 and V is TRBV5-4; the D is unclear. The CDR3 consists of 14 residues. The V end was cut by 2 bases, the J end by 8 bases, with 16 bases between. In germline, CDR1 is SGHNT, CDR2 YYREEE (reference sequence). Here the CDR3 DNA reads TGTGCCAGCAGCTTAGAGGGCTTCCCTCTGGGCTACACCTTC. It translates to CASSLEGFPLGYTF.

J is TRBJ1-2 and V is TRBV30, with TRBD1 matching over 10 bases. The V segment lost 0 bases and the J segment 3 bases; nucleotides outside the gene matches: 4. The CDR3 contains 15 residues. CDR1 GTSNPN and CDR2 SVGIG come from the germline V gene (reference sequence). CDR3 region: CAWSVPDRGYYGYTF. CDR3 DNA: TGTGCCTGGAGTGTACCGGACAGGGGGTACTATGGCTACACCTTC. The whole variable domain, filled in from reference TRBV30 and TRBJ1-2, reads SQTIHQWPATLVQPVGSPLSLECTVEGTSNPNLYWYRQAAGRGLQLLFYSVGIGQISSEVPQNLSASRPQDRQFILSSKKLLLSDSGFYLCAWSVPDRGYYGYTFGSGTRLTVV.

This clone was seen a handful of times. The J gene is TRBJ1-6, the V gene TRBV7-9; the D is unclear. The CDR3 length is 14 residues. Trimming removed 2 bases at V and 7 bases at J, with 9 bases between. Germline V gives CDR1 SEHNR, CDR2 FQNEAQ (reference sequence). As DNA, the CDR3 is TGTGCCAGCAGCTTAAGGACGGGGAATTCACCCCTCCACTTT. This sequence encodes CASSLRTGNSPLHF.